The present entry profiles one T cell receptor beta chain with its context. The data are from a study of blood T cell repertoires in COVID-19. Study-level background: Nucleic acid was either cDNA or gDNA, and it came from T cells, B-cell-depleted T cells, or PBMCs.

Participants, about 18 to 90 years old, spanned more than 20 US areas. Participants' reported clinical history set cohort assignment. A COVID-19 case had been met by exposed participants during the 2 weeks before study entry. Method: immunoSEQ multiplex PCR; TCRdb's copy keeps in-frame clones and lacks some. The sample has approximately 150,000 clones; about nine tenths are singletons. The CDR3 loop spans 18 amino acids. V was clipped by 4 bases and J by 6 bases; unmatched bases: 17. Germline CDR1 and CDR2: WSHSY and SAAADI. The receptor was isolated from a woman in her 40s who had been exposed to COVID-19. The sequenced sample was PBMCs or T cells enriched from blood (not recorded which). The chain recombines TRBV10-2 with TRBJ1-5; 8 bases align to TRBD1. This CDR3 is CASSASTGQGRWGQPQHF. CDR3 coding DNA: TGCGCCAGCAGTGCATCTACTGGACAGGGACGGTGGGGTCAGCCCCAGCATTTT.